The next 13 T cell receptor beta chains were all read from a single sample in a study of CXCR3-negative and CXCR3-positive naive CD8 T cells. TRB cDNA libraries were made by UMI-labeled 5' RACE. From its re-call of the 5' RACE reads, TCRdb lists each CDR3 protein once, without DNA. The listing records about 130,000 distinct CDR3 sequences. Sequences were obtained from naive CXCR3- CD8+ T cells from blood. Regarding subset: CD45RO-CCR7+CD27+CD95- naive CD8+ T cells lacking CXCR3 (TNR3-). The receptors shown here come from a human donor in good health. Some clones in this sample may be carry-over from other donors' samples.

The V call is TRBV6-5, the J call TRBJ2-1; TCRdb lists TRBD1, though no DNA is available to test this call. Germline CDR1 MNHEY, CDR2 SVGAGI. The CDR3 is 13 residues long. Here the CDR3 reads CASSAGGYNEQFF.

This rearrangement joins TRBV29-1 to TRBJ2-5; with no DNA, the TCRdb D assignment of TRBD2 cannot be verified. There are 16 residues in the CDR3. CDR1 is SQVTM and CDR2 is ANQGSEA in the germline V gene. CDR3 loop: CSVDGLAGDYQETQYF.

The V call is TRBV10-3, the J call TRBJ2-1; no DNA is available, so the TRBD2 call from TCRdb remains unchecked. Germline loops: CDR1 ENHRY, CDR2 SYGVKD. This CDR3 is built from 15 residues. CDR3 sequence: CAISDIGTSKNEQFF.

V and J are TRBV12-3 or TRBV12-4 and TRBJ2-6; TCRdb calls TRBD1, which cannot be checked without DNA. The CDR3 is made up of 18 amino acids. The CDR3 sequence is CASSSPGTGIWGANVLTF.

The V and J genes are TRBV15 and TRBJ2-7; TCRdb's D gene call, TRBD2, goes unchecked for lack of DNA. Germline assignment: CDR1 LNHNV and CDR2 YYDKDF (reference sequence). The CDR3 covers 16 residues. CDR3 sequence reads: CATSRDLRVGSNEQYF.

The chain combines TRBV29-1 with TRBJ2-7; with no DNA, the TCRdb D assignment of TRBD1 cannot be verified. From germline, CDR1 is SQVTM and CDR2 ANQGSEA. CDR3 size: 13 residues. CDR3 region: CSEERGRTYEQYF.

The V call is TRBV12-3 or TRBV12-4, the J call TRBJ1-3. The length of the CDR3 is 14 residues. The CDR3 sequence: CASSFASSGNTIYF.

This rearrangement joins TRBV19 to TRBJ2-1; the D call from TCRdb, TRBD1, cannot be confirmed without DNA. Germline V lookup: CDR1 LNHDA, CDR2 SQIVND (reference sequence). The CDR3 runs 15 residues. CDR3 sequence reads: CASSPLPSSYNEQFF.

The rearrangement joins TRBV10-1 to TRBJ2-7; as DNA is missing, the TRBD1 call by TCRdb cannot be tested. The CDR3 has 14 residues. Germline CDR1 and CDR2: WNHNN and SYGVQD (reference sequence). The CDR3: CASSDGTGSVTWYF.

The chain recombines TRBV4-3 with TRBJ2-1; TCRdb returns TRBD2, unconfirmable since there is no DNA. The CDR3 has 18 residues. Germline values: CDR1 LGHNA, CDR2 YSLEER. The CDR3 protein is CASSQDRLAGGFYNEQFF.

The rearrangement joins TRBV6-6 to TRBJ1-4. From germline, CDR1 is MNHNY and CDR2 SVGAGI (reference sequence). The CDR3 is 12 residues long. CDR3 region: CASSSLGRQLFF.

The genes are TRBV9 and TRBJ2-3. This CDR3 has 14 amino acids. Germline V gene sequence: CDR1 SGDLS, CDR2 YYNGEE. CDR3 in amino acids: CASSASGKTDTQYF.

The genes are TRBV5-1 and TRBJ1-2; as DNA is missing, the TRBD1 call by TCRdb cannot be tested. This CDR3 has 14 residues. Germline CDR1 SGHRS, CDR2 YFSETQ. The CDR3 loop is CASSPGGQLYGYTF.